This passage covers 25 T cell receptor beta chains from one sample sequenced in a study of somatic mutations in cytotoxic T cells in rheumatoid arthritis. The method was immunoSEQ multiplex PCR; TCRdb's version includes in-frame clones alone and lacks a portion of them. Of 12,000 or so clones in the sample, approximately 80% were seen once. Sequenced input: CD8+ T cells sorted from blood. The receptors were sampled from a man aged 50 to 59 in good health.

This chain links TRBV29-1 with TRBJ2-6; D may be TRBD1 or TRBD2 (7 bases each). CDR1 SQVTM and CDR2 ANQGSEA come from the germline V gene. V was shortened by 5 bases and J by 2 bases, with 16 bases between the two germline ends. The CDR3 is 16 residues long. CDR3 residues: CSVFERDRTGANVLTF. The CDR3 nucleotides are TGCAGCGTTTTCGAGCGGGACAGAACTGGGGCCAACGTCCTGACTTTC.

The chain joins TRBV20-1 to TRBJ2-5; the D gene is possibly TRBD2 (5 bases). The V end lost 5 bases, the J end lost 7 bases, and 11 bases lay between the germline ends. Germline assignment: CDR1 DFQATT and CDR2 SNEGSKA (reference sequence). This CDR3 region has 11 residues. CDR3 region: CSASSEGTQYF. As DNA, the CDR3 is TGCAGTGCTTCTTCCGAGGGGACCCAGTACTTC.

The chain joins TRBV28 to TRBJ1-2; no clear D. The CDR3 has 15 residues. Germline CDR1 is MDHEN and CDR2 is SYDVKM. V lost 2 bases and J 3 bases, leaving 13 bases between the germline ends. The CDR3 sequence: CASSLVVSRYYGYTF. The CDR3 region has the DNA TGTGCCAGCAGTTTAGTGGTTTCGCGTTACTATGGCTACACCTTC.

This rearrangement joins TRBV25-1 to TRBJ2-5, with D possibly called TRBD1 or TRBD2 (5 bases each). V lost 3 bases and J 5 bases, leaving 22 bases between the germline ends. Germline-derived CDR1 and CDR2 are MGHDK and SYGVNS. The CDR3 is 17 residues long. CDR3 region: CASSEDPGTVVRETQYF. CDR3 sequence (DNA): TGTGCCAGCAGTGAGGACCCCGGGACCGTGGTGAGGGAGACCCAGTACTTC.

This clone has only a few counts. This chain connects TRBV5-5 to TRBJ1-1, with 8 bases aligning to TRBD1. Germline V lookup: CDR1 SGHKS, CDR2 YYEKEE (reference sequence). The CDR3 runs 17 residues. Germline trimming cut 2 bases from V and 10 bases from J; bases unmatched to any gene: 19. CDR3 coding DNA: TGTGCCAGCAGCTTAAGACCCGGACAGGGCATGATGGGGGGAGCTTTCTTT. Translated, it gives CASSLRPGQGMMGGAFF.

The CDR3 nucleotides are TGTGCCTGGAGTTCCGGGACAGGGGGAACAGATACGCAGTATTTT. This encodes CAWSSGTGGTDTQYF. This rearrangement joins TRBV30 to TRBJ2-3, with TRBD1 identical over 11 bases. The length of the CDR3 is 15 residues. With 2 bases clipped from V and 3 bases from J, the junction kept 4 bases outside the gene matches. The germline V gene has CDR1 GTSNPN and CDR2 SVGIG (reference sequence).

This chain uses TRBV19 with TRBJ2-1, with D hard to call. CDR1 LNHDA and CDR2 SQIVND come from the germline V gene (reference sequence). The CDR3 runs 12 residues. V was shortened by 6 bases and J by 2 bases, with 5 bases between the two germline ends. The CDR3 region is CASRQAYNEQFF. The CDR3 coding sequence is TGTGCCAGTAGGCAAGCCTACAATGAGCAGTTCTTC.

CDR3: CASSPSQGITGELFF. Written as DNA, the CDR3 is TGTGCCAGCAGCCCCTCACAGGGAATTACCGGGGAGCTGTTTTTT. The gene calls are TRBV27 and TRBJ2-2; tentative D call: TRBD1 (6 bases). Germline V gene data show CDR1 as MNHEY and CDR2 as SMNVEV (reference sequence). This CDR3 has 15 amino acids. V lost 6 bases, J lost 5 bases, and 16 bases lay in between.

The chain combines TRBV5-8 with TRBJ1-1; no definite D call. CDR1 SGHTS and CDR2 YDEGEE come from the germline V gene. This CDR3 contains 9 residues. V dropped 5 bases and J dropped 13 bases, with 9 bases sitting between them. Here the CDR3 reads CASSRLGFF. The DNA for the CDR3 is TGTGCCAGCAGTCGACTCGGTTTCTTT.

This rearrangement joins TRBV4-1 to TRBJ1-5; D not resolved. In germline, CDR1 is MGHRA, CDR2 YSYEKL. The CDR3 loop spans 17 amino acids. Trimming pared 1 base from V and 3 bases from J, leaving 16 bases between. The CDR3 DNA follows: TGCGCCAGCAGCCAAGTCTACGGATTCATAGCCAATCAGCCCCAGCATTTT. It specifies CASSQVYGFIANQPQHF.

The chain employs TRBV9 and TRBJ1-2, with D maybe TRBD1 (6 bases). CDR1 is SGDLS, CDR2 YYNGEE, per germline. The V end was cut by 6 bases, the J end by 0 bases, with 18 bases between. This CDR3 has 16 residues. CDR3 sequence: CASKPDSGSANYGYTF. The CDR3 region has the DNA TGTGCCAGCAAACCGGACAGCGGATCAGCTAACTATGGCTACACCTTC.

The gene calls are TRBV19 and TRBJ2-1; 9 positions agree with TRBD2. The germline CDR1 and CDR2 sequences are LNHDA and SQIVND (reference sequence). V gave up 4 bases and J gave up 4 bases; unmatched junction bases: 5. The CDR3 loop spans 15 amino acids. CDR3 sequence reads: CASSRASGMYNEQFF. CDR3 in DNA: TGTGCCAGTAGTAGGGCTAGCGGGATGTACAATGAGCAGTTCTTC.

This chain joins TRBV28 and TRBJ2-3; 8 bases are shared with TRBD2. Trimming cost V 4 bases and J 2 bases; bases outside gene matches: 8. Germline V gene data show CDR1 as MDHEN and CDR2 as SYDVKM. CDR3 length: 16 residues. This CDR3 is CASSSGLAFTTDTQYF. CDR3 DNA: TGTGCCAGCAGTTCCGGACTAGCTTTCACCACAGATACGCAGTATTTT.

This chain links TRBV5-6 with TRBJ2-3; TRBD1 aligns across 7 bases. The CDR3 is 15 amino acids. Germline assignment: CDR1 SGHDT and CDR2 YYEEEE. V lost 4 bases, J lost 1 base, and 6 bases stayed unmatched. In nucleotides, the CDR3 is TGTGCCAGCAGCCCGGGTGGGACAGGCACAGATACGCAGTATTTT. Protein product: CASSPGGTGTDTQYF.

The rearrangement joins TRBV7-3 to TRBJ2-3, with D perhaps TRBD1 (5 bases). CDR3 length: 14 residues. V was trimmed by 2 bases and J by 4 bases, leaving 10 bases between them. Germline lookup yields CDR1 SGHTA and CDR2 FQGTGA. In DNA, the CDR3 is TGTGCCAGCAGCTTACACCAGGGTTCAGATACGCAGTATTTT. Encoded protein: CASSLHQGSDTQYF.

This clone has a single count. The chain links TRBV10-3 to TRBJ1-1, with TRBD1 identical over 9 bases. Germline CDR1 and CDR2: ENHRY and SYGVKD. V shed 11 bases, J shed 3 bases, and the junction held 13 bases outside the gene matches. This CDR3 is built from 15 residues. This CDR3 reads CASTGTGPLDTEAFF. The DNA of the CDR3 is TGTGCCTCTACCGGGACAGGGCCCCTGGACACTGAAGCTTTCTTT.

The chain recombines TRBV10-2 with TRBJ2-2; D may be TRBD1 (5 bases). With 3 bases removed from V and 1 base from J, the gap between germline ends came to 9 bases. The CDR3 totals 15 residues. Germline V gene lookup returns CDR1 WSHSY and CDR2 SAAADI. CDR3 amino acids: CASSDLDRNTGELFF. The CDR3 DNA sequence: TGCGCCAGCAGTGATCTCGACAGGAACACCGGGGAGCTGTTTTTT.

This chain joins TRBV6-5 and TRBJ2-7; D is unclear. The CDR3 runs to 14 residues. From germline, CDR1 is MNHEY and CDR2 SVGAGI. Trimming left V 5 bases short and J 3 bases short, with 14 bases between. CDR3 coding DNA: TGTGCCAGCAGTGAATGGATAGAAAACTACGAGCAGTACGTC. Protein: CASSEWIENYEQYV.

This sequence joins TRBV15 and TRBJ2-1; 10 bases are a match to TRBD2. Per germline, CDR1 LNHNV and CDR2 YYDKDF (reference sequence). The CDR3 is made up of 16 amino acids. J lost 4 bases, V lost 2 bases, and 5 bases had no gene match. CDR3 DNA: TGTGCCACCAGCAGACACAGCGGGAGGGGGTACAATGAGCAGTTCTTC. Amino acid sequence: CATSRHSGRGYNEQFF.

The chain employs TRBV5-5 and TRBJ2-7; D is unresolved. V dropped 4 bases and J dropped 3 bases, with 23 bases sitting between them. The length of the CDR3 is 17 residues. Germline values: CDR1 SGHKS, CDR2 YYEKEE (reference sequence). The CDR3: CASSDRKLYLQDYEQYV. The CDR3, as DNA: TGTGCCAGCAGCGACCGAAAGCTATACCTCCAAGACTACGAGCAGTACGTC.

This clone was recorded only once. The CDR3 region is CASSQGGEPQHF. CDR3 bases: TGCGCCAGCAGCCAAGGGGGAGAGCCCCAGCATTTT. The rearrangement joins TRBV4-1 to TRBJ1-5; D is unclear. The germline V gene has CDR1 MGHRA and CDR2 YSYEKL. This CDR3 is 12 amino acids long. V was clipped by 1 base and J by 8 bases, with 6 bases between them.

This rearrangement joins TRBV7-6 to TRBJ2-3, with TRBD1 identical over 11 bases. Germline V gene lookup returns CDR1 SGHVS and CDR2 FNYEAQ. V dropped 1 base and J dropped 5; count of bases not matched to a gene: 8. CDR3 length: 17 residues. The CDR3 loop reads CASSLGSPGQGGDTQYF. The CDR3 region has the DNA TGTGCCAGCAGCTTAGGCTCCCCGGGACAGGGGGGAGATACGCAGTATTTT.

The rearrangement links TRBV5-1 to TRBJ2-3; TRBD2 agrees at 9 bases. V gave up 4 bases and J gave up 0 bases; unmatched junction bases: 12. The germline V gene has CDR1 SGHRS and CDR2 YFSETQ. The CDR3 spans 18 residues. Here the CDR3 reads CASSHNSNSGSSTDTQYF. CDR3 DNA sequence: TGCGCCAGCAGCCACAACAGTAATAGCGGGAGTAGCACAGATACGCAGTATTTT.

The CDR3, as DNA: TGCGCCAGTTCAGACAGAAATACTGAAGCTTTCTTT. This encodes CASSDRNTEAFF. The V and J genes are TRBV5-1 and TRBJ1-1, with a weak D call TRBD1 (5 bases). The ends were cut back, 8 bases at V and 5 bases at J, with 13 bases in the middle. The germline V gene has CDR1 SGHRS and CDR2 YFSETQ. The CDR3 sequence is 12 residues long. Looking up the rest from reference TRBV5-1 and TRBJ1-1 gives the full variable domain: KAGVTQTPRYLIKTRGQQVTLSCSPISGHRSVSWYQQTPGQGLQFLFEYFSETQRNKGNFPGRFSGRQFSNSRSEMNVSTLELGDSALYLCASSDRNTEAFFGQGTRLTVV.

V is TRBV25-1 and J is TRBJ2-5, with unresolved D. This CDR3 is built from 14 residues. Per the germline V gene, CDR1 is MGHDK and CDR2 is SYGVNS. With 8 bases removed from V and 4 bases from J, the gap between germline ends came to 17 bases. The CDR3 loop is CASAPWAAGETQYF. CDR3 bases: TGTGCCAGCGCCCCATGGGCAGCCGGAGAGACCCAGTACTTC.